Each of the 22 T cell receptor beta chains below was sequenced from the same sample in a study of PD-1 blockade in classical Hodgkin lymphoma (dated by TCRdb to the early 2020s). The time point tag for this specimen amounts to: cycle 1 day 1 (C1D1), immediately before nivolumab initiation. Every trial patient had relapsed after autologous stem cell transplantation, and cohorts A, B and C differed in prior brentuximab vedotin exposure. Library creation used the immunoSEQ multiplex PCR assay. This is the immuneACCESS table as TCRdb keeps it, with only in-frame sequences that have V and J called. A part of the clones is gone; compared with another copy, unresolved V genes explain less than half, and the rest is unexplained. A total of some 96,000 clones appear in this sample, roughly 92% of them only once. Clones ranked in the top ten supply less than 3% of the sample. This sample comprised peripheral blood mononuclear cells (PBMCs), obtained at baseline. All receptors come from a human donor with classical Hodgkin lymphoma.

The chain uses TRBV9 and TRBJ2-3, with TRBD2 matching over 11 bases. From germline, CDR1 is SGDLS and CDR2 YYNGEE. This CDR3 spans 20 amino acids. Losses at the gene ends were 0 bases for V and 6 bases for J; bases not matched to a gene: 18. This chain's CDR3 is CASSVGPIWTSGFSRDTQYF. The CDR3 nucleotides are TGTGCCAGCAGCGTAGGGCCCATTTGGACTAGCGGGTTCTCGAGGGATACGCAGTATTTT. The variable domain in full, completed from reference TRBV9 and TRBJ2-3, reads DSGVTQTPKHLITATGQRVTLRCSPRSGDLSVYWYQQSLDQGLQFLIQYYNGEERAKGNILERFSAQQFPDLHSELNLSSLELGDSALYFCASSVGPIWTSGFSRDTQYFGPGTRLTVL.

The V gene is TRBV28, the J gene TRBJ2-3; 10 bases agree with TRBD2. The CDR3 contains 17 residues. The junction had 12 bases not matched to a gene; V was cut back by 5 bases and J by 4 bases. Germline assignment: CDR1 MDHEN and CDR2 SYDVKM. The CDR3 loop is CASSTPFGLAESDTQYF. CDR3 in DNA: TGTGCCAGCAGTACACCTTTCGGACTAGCGGAATCAGATACGCAGTATTTT.

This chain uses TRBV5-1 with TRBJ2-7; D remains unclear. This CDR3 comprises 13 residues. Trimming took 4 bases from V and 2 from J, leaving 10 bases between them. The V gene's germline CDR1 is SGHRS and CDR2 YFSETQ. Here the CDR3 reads CASSLTPPYEQYF. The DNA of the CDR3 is TGCGCCAGCAGCCTAACCCCGCCCTACGAGCAGTACTTC. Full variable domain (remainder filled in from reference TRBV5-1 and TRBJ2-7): KAGVTQTPRYLIKTRGQQVTLSCSPISGHRSVSWYQQTPGQGLQFLFEYFSETQRNKGNFPGRFSGRQFSNSRSEMNVSTLELGDSALYLCASSLTPPYEQYFGPGTRLTVT.

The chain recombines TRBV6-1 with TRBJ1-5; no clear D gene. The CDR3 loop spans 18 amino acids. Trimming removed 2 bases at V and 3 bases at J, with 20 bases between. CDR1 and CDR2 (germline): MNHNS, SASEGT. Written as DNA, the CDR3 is TGTGCCAGCAGTGAATTTTTGGTATGGGTCCTCTACAATCAGCCCCAGCATTTT. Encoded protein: CASSEFLVWVLYNQPQHF.

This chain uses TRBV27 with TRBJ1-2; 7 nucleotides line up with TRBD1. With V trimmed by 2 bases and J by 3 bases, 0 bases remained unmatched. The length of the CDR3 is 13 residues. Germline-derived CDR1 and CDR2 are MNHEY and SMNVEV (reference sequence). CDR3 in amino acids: CASSLTGDYGYTF. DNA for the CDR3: TGTGCCAGCAGTTTAACAGGGGACTATGGCTACACCTTC.

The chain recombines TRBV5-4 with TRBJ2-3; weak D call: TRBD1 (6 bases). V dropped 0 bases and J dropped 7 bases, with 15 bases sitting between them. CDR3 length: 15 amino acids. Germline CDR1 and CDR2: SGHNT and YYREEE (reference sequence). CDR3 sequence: CASSLGGGAVNTQYF. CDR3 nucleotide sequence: TGTGCCAGCAGCTTGGGTGGGGGCGCGGTAAATACGCAGTATTTT.

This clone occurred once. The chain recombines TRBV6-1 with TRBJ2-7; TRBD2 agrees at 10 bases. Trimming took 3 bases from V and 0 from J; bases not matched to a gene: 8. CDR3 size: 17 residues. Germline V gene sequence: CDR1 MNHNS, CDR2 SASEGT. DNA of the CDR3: TGTGCCAGCAGTGAGTCCTTTCTAGCGGGGGACTCCTACGAGCAGTACTTC. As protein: CASSESFLAGDSYEQYF.

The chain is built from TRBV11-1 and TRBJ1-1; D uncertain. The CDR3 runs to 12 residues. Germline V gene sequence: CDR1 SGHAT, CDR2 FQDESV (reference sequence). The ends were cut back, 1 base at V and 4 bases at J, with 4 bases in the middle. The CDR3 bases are TGTGCCAGCAGCTTAGACGTCACTGAAGCTTTCTTT. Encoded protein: CASSLDVTEAFF.

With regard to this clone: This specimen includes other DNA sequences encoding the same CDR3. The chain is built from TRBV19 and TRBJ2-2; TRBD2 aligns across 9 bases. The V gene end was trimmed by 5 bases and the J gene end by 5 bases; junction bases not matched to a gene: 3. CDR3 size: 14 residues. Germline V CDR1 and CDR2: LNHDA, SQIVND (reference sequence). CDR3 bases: TGTGCCAGTAGTTCTAGCGGGACGACCGGGGAGCTGTTTTTT. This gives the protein CASSSSGTTGELFF. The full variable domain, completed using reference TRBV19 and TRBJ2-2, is DGGITQSPKYLFRKEGQNVTLSCEQNLNHDAMYWYRQDPGQGLRLIYYSQIVNDFQKGDIAEGYSVSREKKESFPLTVTSAQKNPTAFYLCASSSSGTTGELFFGEGSRLTVL.

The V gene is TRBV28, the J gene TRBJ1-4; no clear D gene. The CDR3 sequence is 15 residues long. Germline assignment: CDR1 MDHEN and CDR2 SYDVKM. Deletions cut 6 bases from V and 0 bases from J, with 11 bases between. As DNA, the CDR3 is TGTGCCAGCAGCGCCCAGGATGCAACTAATGAAAAACTGTTTTTT. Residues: CASSAQDATNEKLFF.

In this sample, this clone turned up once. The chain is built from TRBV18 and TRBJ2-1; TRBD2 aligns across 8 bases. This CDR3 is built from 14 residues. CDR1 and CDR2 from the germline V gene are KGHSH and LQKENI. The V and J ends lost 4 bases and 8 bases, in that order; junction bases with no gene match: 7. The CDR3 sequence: CASSLTSDGYEQFF. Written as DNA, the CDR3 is TGTGCCAGCTCACTGACTAGCGACGGTTATGAGCAGTTCTTC.

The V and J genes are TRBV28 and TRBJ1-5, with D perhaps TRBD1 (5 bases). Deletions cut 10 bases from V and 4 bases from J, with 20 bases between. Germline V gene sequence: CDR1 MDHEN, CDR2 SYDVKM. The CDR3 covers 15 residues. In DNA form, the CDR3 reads TGTGCCACTGAGTTGGGTTGGGGGGGGAATCAGCCCCAGCATTTT. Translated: CATELGWGGNQPQHF.

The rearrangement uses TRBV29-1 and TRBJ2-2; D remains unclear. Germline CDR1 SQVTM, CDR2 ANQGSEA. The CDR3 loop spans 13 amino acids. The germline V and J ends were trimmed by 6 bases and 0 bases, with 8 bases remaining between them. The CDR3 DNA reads TGCAGCGTCGCGGTGGCGAACACCGGGGAGCTGTTTTTT. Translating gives CSVAVANTGELFF.

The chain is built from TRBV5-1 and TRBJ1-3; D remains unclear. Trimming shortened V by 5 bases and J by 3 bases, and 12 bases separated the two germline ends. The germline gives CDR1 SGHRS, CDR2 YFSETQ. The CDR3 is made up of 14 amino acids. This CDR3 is CASSDGSVGNTIYF. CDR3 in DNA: TGCGCCAGCAGTGATGGAAGTGTTGGAAACACCATATATTTT.

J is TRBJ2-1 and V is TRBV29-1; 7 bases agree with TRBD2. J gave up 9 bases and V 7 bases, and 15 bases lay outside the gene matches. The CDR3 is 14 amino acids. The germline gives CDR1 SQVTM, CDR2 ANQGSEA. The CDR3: CSATGEGSLTEQFF. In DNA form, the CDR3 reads TGCAGCGCTACTGGGGAGGGCTCGTTGACTGAGCAGTTCTTC.

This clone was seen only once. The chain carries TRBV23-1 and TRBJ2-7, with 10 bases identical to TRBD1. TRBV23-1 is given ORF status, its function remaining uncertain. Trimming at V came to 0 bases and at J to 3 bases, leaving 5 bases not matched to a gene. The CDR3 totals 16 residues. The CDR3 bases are TGCGCCAGCAGTCAATCGGACAGGGGGGGAAACTACGAGCAGTACTTC. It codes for CASSQSDRGGNYEQYF.

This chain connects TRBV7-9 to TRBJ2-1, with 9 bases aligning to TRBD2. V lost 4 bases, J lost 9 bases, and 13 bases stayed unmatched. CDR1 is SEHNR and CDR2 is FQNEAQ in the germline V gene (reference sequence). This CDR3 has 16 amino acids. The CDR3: CASSSRLSSGRGEQFF. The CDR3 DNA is TGTGCCAGCAGCTCCCGCCTGAGTAGCGGGAGAGGTGAGCAGTTCTTC.

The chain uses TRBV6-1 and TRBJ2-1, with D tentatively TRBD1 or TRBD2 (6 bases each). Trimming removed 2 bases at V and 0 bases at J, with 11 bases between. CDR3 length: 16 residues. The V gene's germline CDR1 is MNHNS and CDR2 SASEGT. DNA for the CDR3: TGTGCCAGCAGTGAACCGGGGGCCAGCTCCTACAATGAGCAGTTCTTC. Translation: CASSEPGASSYNEQFF.

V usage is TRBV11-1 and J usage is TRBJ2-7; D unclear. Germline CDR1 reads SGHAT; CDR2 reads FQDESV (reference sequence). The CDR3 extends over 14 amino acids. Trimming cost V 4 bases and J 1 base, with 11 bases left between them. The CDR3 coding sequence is TGTGCCAGCAGCTCGGAAGGGCGGTCCTACGAGCAGTACTTC. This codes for CASSSEGRSYEQYF.

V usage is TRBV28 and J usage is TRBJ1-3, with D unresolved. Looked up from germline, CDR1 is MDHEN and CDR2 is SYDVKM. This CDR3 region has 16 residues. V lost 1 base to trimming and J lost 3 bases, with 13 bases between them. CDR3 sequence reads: CASSLSVPVVGNTIYF. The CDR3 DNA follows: TGTGCCAGCAGTTTATCGGTCCCTGTCGTTGGAAACACCATATATTTT.

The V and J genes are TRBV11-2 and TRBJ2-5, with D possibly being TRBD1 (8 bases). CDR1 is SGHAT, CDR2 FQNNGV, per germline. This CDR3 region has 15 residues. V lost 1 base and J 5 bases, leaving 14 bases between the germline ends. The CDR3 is CASSLVQGGLETQYF. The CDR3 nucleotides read TGTGCCAGCAGCTTAGTACAGGGGGGGTTGGAGACCCAGTACTTC.

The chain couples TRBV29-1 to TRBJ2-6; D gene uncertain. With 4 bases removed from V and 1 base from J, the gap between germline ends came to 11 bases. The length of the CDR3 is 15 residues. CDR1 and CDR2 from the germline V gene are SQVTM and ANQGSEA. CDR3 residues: CSVGADGSGANVLTF. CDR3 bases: TGCAGCGTTGGGGCGGATGGGTCTGGGGCCAACGTCCTGACTTTC.